The 5 T cell receptor beta chains reported below all come from one sample, sequenced in a study of blood T cell repertoires in COVID-19. Clones were read by immunoSEQ multiplex PCR, and TCRdb kept only the in-frame ones, dropping some. The data hold 250,000 to 350,000 clones, with over 85% observed a single time. Sequenced material: PBMCs or T cells enriched from blood (not recorded which). Source of these receptors: a woman aged 45-65 years who had been exposed to COVID-19.

The rearrangement joins TRBV19 to TRBJ1-1, with 8 bases fitting TRBD1. The J segment lost 1 base and the V segment lost 5 bases, leaving 6 bases of the junction unmatched. CDR1 is LNHDA, CDR2 SQIVND, per germline (reference sequence). This CDR3 has 15 amino acids. CDR3 loop: CASSSRTGKNTEAFF. The CDR3 bases are TGTGCCAGTAGTTCCCGGACAGGGAAGAACACTGAAGCTTTCTTT. Combining the CDR3 with reference TRBV19 and TRBJ1-1 gives the whole variable domain DGGITQSPKYLFRKEGQNVTLSCEQNLNHDAMYWYRQDPGQGLRLIYYSQIVNDFQKGDIAEGYSVSREKKESFPLTVTSAQKNPTAFYLCASSSRTGKNTEAFFGQGTRLTVV.

The V call is TRBV7-2, the J call TRBJ2-7, with 9 bases aligning to TRBD2. The V and J ends lost 1 base and 3 bases, in that order; junction bases with no gene match: 10. This CDR3 region has 17 residues. Germline CDR1 is SGHTA and CDR2 is FQGNSA. CDR3 nucleotides: TGTGCCAGCAGCTTAGGGTACGGGGGACTAGCCCGCTACGAGCAGTACTTC. It translates to CASSLGYGGLARYEQYF.

The chain is built from TRBV18 and TRBJ1-6, with 7 bases aligning to TRBD1. V dropped 1 base and J dropped 5; count of bases not matched to a gene: 2. From germline, CDR1 is KGHSH and CDR2 LQKENI. CDR3 size: 15 residues. The CDR3 bases are TGTGCCAGCTCACCACTGGGACAGAATAATTCACCCCTCCACTTT. Amino acids: CASSPLGQNNSPLHF. The full variable domain, rest sourced from reference TRBV18 and TRBJ1-6, is NAGVMQNPRHLVRRRGQEARLRCSPMKGHSHVYWYRQLPEEGLKFMVYLQKENIIDESGMPKERFSAEFPKEGPSILRIQQVVRGDSAAYFCASSPLGQNNSPLHFGNGTRLTVT.

This rearrangement joins TRBV24-1 to TRBJ1-5; D is unclear. Germline V gives CDR1 KGHDR, CDR2 SFDVKD. The CDR3 runs 16 residues. V was clipped by 4 bases and J by 0 bases, with 12 bases between them. The CDR3 spells CATSDPRGPSNQPQHF. The CDR3 DNA reads as TGTGCCACCAGTGACCCTAGAGGTCCTAGCAATCAGCCCCAGCATTTT.

The chain recombines TRBV19 with TRBJ1-5, with D possibly matching TRBD1 (5 bases). Per germline, CDR1 LNHDA and CDR2 SQIVND (reference sequence). The CDR3 totals 14 residues. Trimming pared 7 bases from V and 4 bases from J, leaving 14 bases between. Here the CDR3 reads CASTTWGVNQPQHF. CDR3 bases: TGTGCCAGTACTACCTGGGGGGTAAATCAGCCCCAGCATTTT.